These 3 T cell receptor beta chains were sequenced from one sample in a study of blood T cell repertoires in COVID-19. Libraries were prepared by immunoSEQ multiplex PCR; TCRdb keeps only in-frame clonotypes and omits some of them. The sample has around 290,000 clones, roughly 91% seen once. Sequencing used peripheral blood. These receptors were taken from a middle-aged man with acute or convalescent COVID-19.

The chain joins TRBV19 to TRBJ2-7, with D unclear. Between the trimmed V and J ends, which lost 6 bases and 5 bases, there was a span of 14 bases. This CDR3 has 13 amino acids. Germline V lookup: CDR1 LNHDA, CDR2 SQIVND (reference sequence). DNA for the CDR3: TGTGCCAGTAGGCCGACTGATCTCAACGAGCAGTACTTC. Translation: CASRPTDLNEQYF.

The chain has TRBV7-2 and TRBJ1-5; unclear D gene. The CDR3 has 16 residues. The germline V gene has CDR1 SGHTA and CDR2 FQGNSA. V was trimmed by 11 bases and J by 2 bases, leaving 22 bases between them. CDR3: CASKRDYGVGNQPQHF. CDR3 in DNA: TGTGCCTCAAAACGAGATTACGGAGTAGGCAATCAGCCCCAGCATTTT.

This clone is a singleton in its sample. The J gene is TRBJ1-5, the V gene TRBV28; 9 bases are shared with TRBD1. Germline V CDR1 and CDR2: MDHEN, SYDVKM. This CDR3 has 14 amino acids. The ends lost 6 bases at V and 4 bases at J; junction bases unmatched: 4. The CDR3 region is CASSTGGPNQPQHF. The DNA for the CDR3 is TGTGCCAGCAGCACAGGGGGCCCAAATCAGCCCCAGCATTTT.